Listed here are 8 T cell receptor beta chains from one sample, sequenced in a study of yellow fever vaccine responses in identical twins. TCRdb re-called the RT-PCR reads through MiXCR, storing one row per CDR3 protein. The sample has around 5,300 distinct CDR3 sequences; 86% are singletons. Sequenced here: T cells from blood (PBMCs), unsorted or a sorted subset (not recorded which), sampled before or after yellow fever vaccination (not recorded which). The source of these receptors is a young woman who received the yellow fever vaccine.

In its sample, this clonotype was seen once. The CDR3, as DNA: TGTGCCAGCAGCTTAGCCGGGACGGGGAATGAGCAGTTCTTC. Its protein product is CASSLAGTGNEQFF. The chain recombines TRBV7-9 with TRBJ2-1; D might be TRBD1 or TRBD2, each matching 5 bases. V lost 0 bases and J 7 bases, leaving 10 bases between the germline ends. Germline V gives CDR1 SEHNR, CDR2 FQNEAQ (reference sequence). The CDR3 is made up of 14 amino acids.

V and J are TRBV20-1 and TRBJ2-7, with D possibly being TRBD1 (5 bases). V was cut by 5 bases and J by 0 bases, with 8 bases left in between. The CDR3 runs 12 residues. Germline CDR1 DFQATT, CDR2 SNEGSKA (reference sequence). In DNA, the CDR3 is TGCAGTGCTGGCAGGGACTCCTACGAGCAGTACTTC. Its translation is CSAGRDSYEQYF.

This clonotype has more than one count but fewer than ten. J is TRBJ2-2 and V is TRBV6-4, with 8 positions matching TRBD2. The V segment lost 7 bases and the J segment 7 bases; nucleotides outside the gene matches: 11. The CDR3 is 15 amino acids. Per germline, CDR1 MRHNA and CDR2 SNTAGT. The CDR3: CASTRGGHESGELFF. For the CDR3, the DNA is TGTGCCAGCACTCGGGGGGGCCATGAGAGCGGGGAGCTGTTTTTT.

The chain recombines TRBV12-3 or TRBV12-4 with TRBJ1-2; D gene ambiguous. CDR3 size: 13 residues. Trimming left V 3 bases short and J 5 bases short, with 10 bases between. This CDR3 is CASSFTLGYGYTF. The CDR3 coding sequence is TGTGCCAGCAGTTTTACCCTGGGATATGGCTACACCTTC.

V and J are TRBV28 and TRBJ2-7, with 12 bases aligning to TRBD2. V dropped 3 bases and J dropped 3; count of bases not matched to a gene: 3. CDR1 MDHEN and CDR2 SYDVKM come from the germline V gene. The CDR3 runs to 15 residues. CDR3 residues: CASSLSSGRVYEQYF. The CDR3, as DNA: TGTGCCAGCAGTTTGTCTAGCGGGAGGGTCTACGAGCAGTACTTC.

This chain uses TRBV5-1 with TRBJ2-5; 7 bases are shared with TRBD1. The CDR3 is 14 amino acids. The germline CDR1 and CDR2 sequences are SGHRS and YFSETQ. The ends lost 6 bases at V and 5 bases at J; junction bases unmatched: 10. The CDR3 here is CASTTSGQYETQYF. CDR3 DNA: TGCGCCAGCACCACTTCGGGACAGTACGAGACCCAGTACTTC. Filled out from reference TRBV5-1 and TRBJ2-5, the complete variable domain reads KAGVTQTPRYLIKTRGQQVTLSCSPISGHRSVSWYQQTPGQGLQFLFEYFSETQRNKGNFPGRFSGRQFSNSRSEMNVSTLELGDSALYLCASTTSGQYETQYFGPGTRLLVL.

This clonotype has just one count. The CDR3 sequence is CASSDSRDTGELFF. CDR3 in DNA: TGTGCCAGCAGTGACTCGAGGGACACCGGGGAGCTGTTTTTT. V usage is TRBV6-4 and J usage is TRBJ2-2, with D maybe TRBD2 (5 bases). The length of the CDR3 is 14 residues. Germline CDR1 MRHNA, CDR2 SNTAGT. The V end lost 0 bases, the J end lost 3 bases, and 5 bases lay between the germline ends.

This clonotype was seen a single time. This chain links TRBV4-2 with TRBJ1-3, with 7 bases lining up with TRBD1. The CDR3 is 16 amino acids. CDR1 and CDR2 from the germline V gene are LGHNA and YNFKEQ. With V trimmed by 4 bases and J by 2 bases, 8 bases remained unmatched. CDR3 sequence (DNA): TGTGCCAGCAGCCCTAACAGGGGTTCAACTGGAAACACCATATATTTT. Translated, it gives CASSPNRGSTGNTIYF.